One sample yielded the 3 T cell receptor beta chains listed below, sequenced in a study of blood T cell repertoires in COVID-19. TCRdb's copy holds only in-frame clones and misses some; the assay was immunoSEQ multiplex PCR. The sample includes tens of thousands of clones, approximately 83% of them seen just once. The sequenced material came from peripheral blood. The receptors here all came from a woman in her fifties or sixties with acute or convalescent COVID-19.

The DNA for the CDR3 is TGCAGCGTTTCTACGGGACAGGAGGCCAATCAGCCCCAGCATTTT. Translating gives CSVSTGQEANQPQHF. The V gene is TRBV29-1, the J gene TRBJ1-5, with TRBD1 matching 8 bases. The CDR3 contains 15 residues. V shed 5 bases and J 3 bases; nucleotides not matched to a gene: 9. The germline V gene encodes CDR1 SQVTM and CDR2 ANQGSEA.

The genes are TRBV24-1 and TRBJ1-3; no definite D call. Trimming shortened V by 7 bases and J by 0 bases, and 21 bases separated the two germline ends. CDR1 is KGHDR and CDR2 is SFDVKD in the germline V gene. This CDR3 comprises 18 residues. The CDR3 reads CATREIGRLLLSGNTIYF. The CDR3 DNA reads as TGTGCCACCAGAGAGATCGGCAGGTTATTACTCTCTGGAAACACCATATATTTT.

As for this clone: Other DNA variants within this sample encode the same CDR3. The V call is TRBV19, the J call TRBJ1-5; the D gene is possibly TRBD1 (5 bases). From germline, CDR1 is LNHDA and CDR2 SQIVND (reference sequence). This CDR3 is built from 12 residues. V was shortened by 6 bases and J by 6 bases, with 9 bases between the two germline ends. CDR3 coding DNA: TGTGCCAGTAGCTCCGGGGGTCAGCCCCAGCATTTT. The encoded protein is CASSSGGQPQHF.